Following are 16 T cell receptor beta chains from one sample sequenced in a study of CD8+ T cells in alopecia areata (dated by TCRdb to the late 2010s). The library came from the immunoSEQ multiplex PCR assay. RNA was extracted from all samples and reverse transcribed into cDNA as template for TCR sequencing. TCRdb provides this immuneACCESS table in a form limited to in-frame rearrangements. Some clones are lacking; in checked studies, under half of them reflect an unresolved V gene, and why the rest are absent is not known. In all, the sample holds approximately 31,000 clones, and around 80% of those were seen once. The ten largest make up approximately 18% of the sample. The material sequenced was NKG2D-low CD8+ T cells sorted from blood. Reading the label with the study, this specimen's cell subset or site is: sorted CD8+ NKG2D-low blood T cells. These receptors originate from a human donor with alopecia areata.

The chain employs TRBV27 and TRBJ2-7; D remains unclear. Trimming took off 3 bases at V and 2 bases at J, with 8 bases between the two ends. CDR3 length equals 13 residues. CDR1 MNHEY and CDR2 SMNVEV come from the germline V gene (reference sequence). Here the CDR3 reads CASSFRVPYEQYF. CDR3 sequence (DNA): TGTGCCAGCAGTTTCCGGGTGCCCTACGAGCAGTACTTC.

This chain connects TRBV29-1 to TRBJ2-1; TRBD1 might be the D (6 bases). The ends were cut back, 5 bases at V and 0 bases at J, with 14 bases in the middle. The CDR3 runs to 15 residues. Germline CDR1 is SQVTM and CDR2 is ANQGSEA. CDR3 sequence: CSVRTDLSSYNEQFF. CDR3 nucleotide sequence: TGCAGCGTTAGGACAGACCTTAGCTCCTACAATGAGCAGTTCTTC.

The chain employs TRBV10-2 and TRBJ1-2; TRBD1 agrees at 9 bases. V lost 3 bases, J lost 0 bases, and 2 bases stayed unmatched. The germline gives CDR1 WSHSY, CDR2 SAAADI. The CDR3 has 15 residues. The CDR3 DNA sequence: TGCGCCAGCAGTGACGGACAGGGGACTAACTATGGCTACACCTTC. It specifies CASSDGQGTNYGYTF.

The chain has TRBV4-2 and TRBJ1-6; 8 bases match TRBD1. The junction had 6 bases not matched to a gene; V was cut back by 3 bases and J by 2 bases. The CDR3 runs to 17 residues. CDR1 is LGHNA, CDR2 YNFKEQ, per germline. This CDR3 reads CASSQNDRGPYNSPLHF. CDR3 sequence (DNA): TGTGCCAGCAGCCAGAATGACAGGGGTCCCTATAATTCACCCCTCCACTTT.

The CDR3 bases are TGCAGCGTTGAAGTCAGGACAAACACTGAAGCTTTCTTT. It is translated as CSVEVRTNTEAFF. V and J are TRBV29-1 and TRBJ1-1, with D possibly matching TRBD1 (5 bases). The germline gives CDR1 SQVTM, CDR2 ANQGSEA. This CDR3 spans 13 amino acids. V lost 1 base and J lost 2, with 8 bases in between. The full variable domain, completed using reference TRBV29-1 and TRBJ1-1, is SAVISQKPSRDICQRGTSLTIQCQVDSQVTMMFWYRQQPGQSLTLIATANQGSEATYESGFVIDKFPISRPNLTFSTLTVSNMSPEDSSIYLCSVEVRTNTEAFFGQGTRLTVV.

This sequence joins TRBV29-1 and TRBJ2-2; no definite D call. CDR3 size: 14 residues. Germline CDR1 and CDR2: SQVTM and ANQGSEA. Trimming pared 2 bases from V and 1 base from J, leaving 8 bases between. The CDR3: CSVELPLNTGELFF. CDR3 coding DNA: TGCAGCGTTGAACTCCCCCTGAACACCGGGGAGCTGTTTTTT.

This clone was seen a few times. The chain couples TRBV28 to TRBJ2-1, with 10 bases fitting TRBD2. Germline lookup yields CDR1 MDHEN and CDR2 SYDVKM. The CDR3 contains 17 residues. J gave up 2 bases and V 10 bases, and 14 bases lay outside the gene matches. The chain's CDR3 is CATIELAGVHPYNEQFF. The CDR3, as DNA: TGTGCCACCATAGAGCTAGCGGGAGTTCATCCCTACAATGAGCAGTTCTTC. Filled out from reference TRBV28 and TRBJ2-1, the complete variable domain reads DVKVTQSSRYLVKRTGEKVFLECVQDMDHENMFWYRQDPGLGLRLIYFSYDVKMKEKGDIPEGYSVSREKKERFSLILESASTNQTSMYLCATIELAGVHPYNEQFFGPGTRLTVL.

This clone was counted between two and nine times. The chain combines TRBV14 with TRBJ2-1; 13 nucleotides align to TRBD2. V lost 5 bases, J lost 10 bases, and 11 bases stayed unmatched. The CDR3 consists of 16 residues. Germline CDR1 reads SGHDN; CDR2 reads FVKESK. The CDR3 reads CASSSLGTSGNREQFF. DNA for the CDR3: TGTGCCAGCAGCTCCTTAGGGACTAGCGGGAATAGAGAGCAGTTCTTC.

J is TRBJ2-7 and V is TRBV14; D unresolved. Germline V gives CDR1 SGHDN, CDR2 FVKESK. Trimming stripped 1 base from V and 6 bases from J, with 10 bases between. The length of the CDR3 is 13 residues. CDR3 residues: CASSQALESEQYF. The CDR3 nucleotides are TGTGCCAGCAGCCAAGCCCTAGAAAGCGAGCAGTACTTC.

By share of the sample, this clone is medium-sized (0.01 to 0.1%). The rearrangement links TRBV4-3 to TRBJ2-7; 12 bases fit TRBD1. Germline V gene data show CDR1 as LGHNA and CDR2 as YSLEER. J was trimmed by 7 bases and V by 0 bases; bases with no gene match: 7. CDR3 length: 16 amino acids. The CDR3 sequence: CASSQDPGQGADEQYF. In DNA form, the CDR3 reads TGCGCCAGCAGCCAAGATCCGGGACAGGGGGCTGATGAGCAGTACTTC.

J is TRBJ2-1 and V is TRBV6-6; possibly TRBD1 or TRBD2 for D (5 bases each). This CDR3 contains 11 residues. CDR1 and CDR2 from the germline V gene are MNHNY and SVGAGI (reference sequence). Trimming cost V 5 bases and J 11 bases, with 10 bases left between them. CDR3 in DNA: TGTGCCAGCAGTGAGCAGGGACAGCAGTTCTTC. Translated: CASSEQGQQFF.

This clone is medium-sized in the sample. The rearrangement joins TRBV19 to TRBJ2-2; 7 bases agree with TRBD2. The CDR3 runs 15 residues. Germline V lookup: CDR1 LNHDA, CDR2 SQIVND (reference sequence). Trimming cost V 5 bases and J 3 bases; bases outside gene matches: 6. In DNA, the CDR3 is TGTGCCAGTAGTGCACCGGGACTACACACCGGGGAGCTGTTTTTT. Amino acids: CASSAPGLHTGELFF.

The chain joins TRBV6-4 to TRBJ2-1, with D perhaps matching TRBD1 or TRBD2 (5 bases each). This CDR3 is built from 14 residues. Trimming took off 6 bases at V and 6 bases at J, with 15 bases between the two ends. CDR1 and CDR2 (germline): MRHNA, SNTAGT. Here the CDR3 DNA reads TGTGCCAGCAGAGCTGGGACGTCCGCCAATGAGCAGTTCTTC. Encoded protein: CASRAGTSANEQFF.

CDR3 coding DNA: TGCGCCAGCAGTTCCAGGACAGGAACCTACAATGAGCAGTTCTTC. Translated: CASSSRTGTYNEQFF. The gene calls are TRBV4-1 and TRBJ2-1, with 7 bases fitting TRBD1. Germline CDR1 MGHRA, CDR2 YSYEKL. The CDR3 extends over 15 amino acids. Unmatched junction bases numbered 7, after V lost 6 bases and J lost 2 bases.

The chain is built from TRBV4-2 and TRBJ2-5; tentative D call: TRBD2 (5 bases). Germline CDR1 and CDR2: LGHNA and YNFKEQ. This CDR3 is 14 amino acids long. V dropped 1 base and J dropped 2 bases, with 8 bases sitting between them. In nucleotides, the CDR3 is TGTGCCAGCAGCCAAGTTAGGACTCAAGAGACCCAGTACTTC. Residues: CASSQVRTQETQYF.

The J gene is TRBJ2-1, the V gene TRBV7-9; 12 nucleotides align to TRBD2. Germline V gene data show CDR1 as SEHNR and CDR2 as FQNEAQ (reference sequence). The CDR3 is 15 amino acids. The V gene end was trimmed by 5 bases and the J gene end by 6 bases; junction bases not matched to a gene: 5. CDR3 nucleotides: TGTGCCAGCAGCCCAAGACTAGCGGGAGCCAATGAGCAGTTCTTC. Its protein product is CASSPRLAGANEQFF.